The entry that follows covers one T cell receptor beta chain sequence. This may be a read error, as it is one base from a much larger clone. This sample was taken from a study of blood T cells in healthy people across ages. Germline V gene sequence: CDR1 SGHTA, CDR2 FQGNSA. Trimming left V 1 base short and J 6 bases short, with 13 bases between. The CDR3 sequence is 15 residues long. Primers used in a second PCR of about 6 to 12 cycles were a sample-barcoded 5' primer and a J-beta primer mix. TCRdb ran MiXCR on the 5' RACE reads and lists one entry per CDR3 protein. The data show 600,000 to 850,000 distinct CDR3 sequences, around 40% seen once.

This chain joins TRBV7-2 and TRBJ1-5; D might be TRBD1 (5 bases). The receptor was isolated from a woman aged 55-70 years in good health. Sample: blood. The CDR3 loop is CASSLVAGLSQPQHF. Here the CDR3 DNA reads TGTGCCAGCAGCTTAGTGGCAGGGCTCAGTCAGCCCCAGCATTTT.